This T cell receptor beta chain appears in the sequencing data of a study of cytomegalovirus exposure and HLA in healthy donors. The wider study: Per a later analysis, the approximately 620 first-cohort and 100 to 150 validation repertoires shared one platform.

General study points: A classifier reportedly called cytomegalovirus status with high sensitivity and specificity.

Assay used: immunoSEQ multiplex PCR; TCRdb lists only in-frame clones, some missing. The sample has about 140,000 clones, approximately 87% seen once. The study drew the donors from its roughly 120-subject validation cohort, separate from the 666-subject first cohort. As concerns this clone: Its antigen is as yet unknown.

The TCR originated in a man between 18 and 35 years old in good health and CMV-seronegative. Sequenced input: PBMCs.

CDR3 in DNA: TGTGCCAGCAGTATCCAAGGTTGGGGACAACCAACCTCCTACGAGCAGTACTTC. Protein sequence: CASSIQGWGQPTSYEQYF. The chain employs TRBV28 and TRBJ2-7, with a possible D match to TRBD1 (6 bases). Germline CDR1 is MDHEN and CDR2 is SYDVKM. Between the trimmed V and J ends, which lost 5 bases and 0 bases, there was a span of 23 bases. This CDR3 is 18 amino acids long.